Listed below are T cell receptor beta chains from one sample, sequenced in a study of post-analysis software for immune sequencing data. TCRdb fed the PCR reads into MiXCR, producing one record per CDR3 protein. The table includes about 460,000 distinct CDR3 sequences, over 35% detected once. Sample: blood. The source of these receptors is a girl under 18 with multiple sclerosis. Both conserved end residues are part of each CDR3. Fields, in order: D gene, V gene, J gene, clone size, CDR3 protein, CDR3 DNA. A D gene is named only where the DNA matches it firmly. Size values are once, few and many counts, or a class for expanded clones, and some rows have none.

-,TRBV11-2,TRBJ1-2,few,CAGSSLRTGYGYTF,TGTGCCGGCAGCTCCTTACGGACGGGGTATGGCTACACCTTC
TRBD2,TRBV11-1,TRBJ2-7,-,CASSEMWGIGTSGRGLYEQYF,TGTGCCAGCAGCGAGATGTGGGGAATAGGGACTAGCGGGAGGGGCCTTTACGAGCAGTACTTC
TRBD2,TRBV4-1,TRBJ2-1,-,CASSQGPSGVYNEQFF,TGCGCCAGCAGCCAAGGACCTAGCGGAGTGTACAATGAGCAGTTCTTC
TRBD1,TRBV14,TRBJ1-2,-,CASSQGTGGFYGYTF,TGTGCCAGCAGCCAGGGGACAGGGGGCTTCTATGGCTACACCTTC
-,TRBV20-1,TRBJ2-6,few,CSAQKGSGANVLTF,TGCAGTGCCCAGAAAGGCTCTGGGGCCAACGTCCTGACTTTC
-,TRBV6-5,TRBJ2-7,few,CASSSGSNYEQYF,TGTGCCAGCAGTTCGGGATCTAACTACGAGCAGTACTTC
-,TRBV3-1,TRBJ2-1,few,CASSQDHGGKEQFF,TGTGCCAGCAGCCAAGATCATGGGGGAAAAGAGCAGTTCTTC
-,TRBV3-1,TRBJ1-2,few,CASSEGTGYGYTF,TGTGCCAGCAGCGAAGGGACGGGTTATGGCTACACCTTC
TRBD2,TRBV27,TRBJ2-2,-,CASSFPGLAGSGELFF,TGTGCCAGCAGTTTTCCGGGACTAGCGGGATCCGGGGAGCTGTTTTTT
-,TRBV7-2,TRBJ2-3,-,CASKGLSTDTQYF,TGTGCCAGCAAGGGACTCAGCACAGATACGCAGTATTTT
-,TRBV12-5,TRBJ2-1,once,CASGSEAGNEQFF,TGTGCTAGTGGTTCCGAGGCGGGCAATGAGCAGTTCTTC
-,TRBV4-1,TRBJ2-7,-,CASSESTGTTYEQYF,TGCGCCAGCAGCGAAAGCACCGGGACCACCTACGAGCAGTACTTC
-,TRBV28,TRBJ1-1,-,CASSPYPETMNTEAFF,TGTGCCAGCAGCCCCTATCCGGAGACCATGAACACTGAAGCTTTCTTT
-,TRBV7-2,TRBJ2-1,-,CASSLAHSGSYNEQFF,TGTGCCAGCAGCTTAGCACATAGCGGCTCCTACAATGAGCAGTTCTTC
TRBD1,TRBV4-3,TRBJ1-2,few,CASSHSGTGSYGYTF,TGCGCCAGCAGCCATTCCGGGACAGGGAGCTATGGCTACACCTTC
-,TRBV28,TRBJ1-2,-,CASTLRGGYTF,TGTGCCAGCACCTTGAGGGGTGGCTACACCTTC
-,TRBV6-6,TRBJ2-5,few,CASSYSLTETQYF,TGTGCCAGCAGTTACTCACTGACGGAGACCCAGTACTTC
TRBD1,TRBV28,TRBJ2-5,-,CASSRGTGREQYF,TGTGCCAGCAGCCGTGGGACAGGGCGTGAGCAGTACTTC
TRBD2,TRBV2,TRBJ2-1,few,CAKTSGDEQFF,TGTGCCAAGACTAGCGGCGATGAGCAGTTCTTC
-,TRBV7-2,TRBJ2-7,-,CASSLDTRAEQYF,TGTGCCAGCAGCTTGGACACTCGCGCCGAGCAGTACTTC
-,TRBV2,TRBJ2-7,-,CASSVIAPYEQYF,TGTGCCAGCAGTGTCATTGCTCCCTACGAGCAGTACTTC
-,TRBV28,TRBJ2-5,once,CASSLLSGVSQETQYF,TGTGCCAGCAGTTTACTTTCCGGGGTATCACAAGAGACCCAGTACTTC
-,TRBV4-2,TRBJ2-5,few,CASSHTLQGRETQYF,TGTGCCAGCAGCCATACCTTACAGGGGAGGGAGACCCAGTACTTC
-,TRBV29-1,TRBJ1-1,few,CSVVQDLNTEAFF,TGCAGCGTTGTTCAGGATCTGAACACTGAAGCTTTCTTT